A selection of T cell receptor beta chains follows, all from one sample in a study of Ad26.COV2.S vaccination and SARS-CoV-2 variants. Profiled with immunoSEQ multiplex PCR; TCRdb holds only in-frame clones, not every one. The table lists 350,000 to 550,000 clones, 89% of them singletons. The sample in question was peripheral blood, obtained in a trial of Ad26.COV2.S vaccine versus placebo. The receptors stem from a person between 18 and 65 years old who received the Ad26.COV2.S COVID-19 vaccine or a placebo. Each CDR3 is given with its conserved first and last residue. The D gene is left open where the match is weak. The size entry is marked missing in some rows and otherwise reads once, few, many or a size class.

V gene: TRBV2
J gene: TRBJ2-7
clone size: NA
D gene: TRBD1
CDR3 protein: CASSPGQGTEQYF
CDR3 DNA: TGTGCCAGCAGTCCGGGACAGGGGACGGAGCAGTACTTC

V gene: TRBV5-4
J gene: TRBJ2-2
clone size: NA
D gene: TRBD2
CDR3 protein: CASSRTSGSTGELFF
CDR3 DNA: TGTGCCAGCAGCCGGACTAGTGGAAGCACCGGGGAGCTGTTTTTT

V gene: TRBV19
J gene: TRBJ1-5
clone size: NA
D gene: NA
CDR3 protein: CASSQGGRQPQHF
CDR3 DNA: TGTGCCAGTAGTCAAGGGGGACGACAGCCCCAGCATTTT

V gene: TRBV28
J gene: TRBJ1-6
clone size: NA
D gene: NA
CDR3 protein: CASSPPRWNSPLHF
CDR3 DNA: TGTGCCAGCAGTCCACCACGGTGGAATTCACCCCTCCACTTT

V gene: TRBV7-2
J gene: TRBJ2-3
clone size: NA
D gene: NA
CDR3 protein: CASSLLAVVGDTQYF
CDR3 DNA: TGTGCCAGCAGCTTGTTAGCGGTCGTGGGGGATACGCAGTATTTT

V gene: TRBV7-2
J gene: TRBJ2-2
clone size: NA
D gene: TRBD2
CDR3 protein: CASSYSGGKNTGELFF
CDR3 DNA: TGTGCCAGCAGCTATAGCGGGGGGAAAAACACCGGGGAGCTGTTTTTT

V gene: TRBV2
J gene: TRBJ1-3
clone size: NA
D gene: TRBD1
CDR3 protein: CASSAGQGGNTIYF
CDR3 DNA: TGTGCCAGCAGCGCGGGACAGGGGGGAAACACCATATATTTT

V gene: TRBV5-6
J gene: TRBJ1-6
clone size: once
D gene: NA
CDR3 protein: CASSLRGWNSPLHF
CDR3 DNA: TGTGCCAGCAGCTTACGAGGGTGGAATTCACCCCTCCACTTT

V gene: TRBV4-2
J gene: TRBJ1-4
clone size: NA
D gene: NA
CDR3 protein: CASSLPRSEKLFF
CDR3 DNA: TGTGCCAGCAGCCTACCCAGGTCCGAAAAACTGTTTTTT

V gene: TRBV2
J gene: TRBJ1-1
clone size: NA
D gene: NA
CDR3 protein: CASLPGVDTEAFF
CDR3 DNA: TGTGCCAGCCTCCCCGGGGTGGACACTGAAGCTTTCTTT

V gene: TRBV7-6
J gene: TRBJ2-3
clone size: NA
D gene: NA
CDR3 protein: CASSLAGGRTDTQYF
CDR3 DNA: TGTGCCAGCAGCTTAGCGGGGGGGCGGACAGATACGCAGTATTTT

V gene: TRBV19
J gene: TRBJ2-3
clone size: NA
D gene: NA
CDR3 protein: CASSQLGERSTDTQYF
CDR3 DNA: TGTGCCAGTAGCCAACTTGGGGAGCGCAGCACAGATACGCAGTATTTT

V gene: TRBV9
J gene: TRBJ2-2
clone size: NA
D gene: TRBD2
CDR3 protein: CASSVTGGNTGELFF
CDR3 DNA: TGTGCCAGCTCCGTAACGGGGGGAAACACCGGGGAGCTGTTTTTT

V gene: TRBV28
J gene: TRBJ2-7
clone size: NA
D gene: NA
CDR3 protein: CASSFHGVLYEQYF
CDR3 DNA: TGTGCCAGCAGTTTTCACGGGGTTCTATACGAGCAGTACTTC

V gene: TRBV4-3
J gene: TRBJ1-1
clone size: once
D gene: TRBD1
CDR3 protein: CASSQEPAAGGRGAEAFF
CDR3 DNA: TGCGCCAGCAGCCAAGAGCCGGCCGCAGGGGGCCGCGGCGCTGAAGCTTTCTTT

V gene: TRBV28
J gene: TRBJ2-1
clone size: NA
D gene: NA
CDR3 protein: CATRKGSSYNEQFF
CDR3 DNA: TGTGCCACCCGTAAGGGGAGCTCCTACAATGAGCAGTTCTTC

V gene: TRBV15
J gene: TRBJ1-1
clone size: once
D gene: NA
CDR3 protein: CATSRAQGGNTEAFF
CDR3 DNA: TGTGCCACCAGCAGAGCGCAGGGCGGGAACACTGAAGCTTTCTTT

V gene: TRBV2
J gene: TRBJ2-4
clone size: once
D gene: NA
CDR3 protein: CASSEGFKNIQYF
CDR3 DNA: TGTGCCAGCAGTGAGGGGTTCAAAAACATTCAGTACTTC

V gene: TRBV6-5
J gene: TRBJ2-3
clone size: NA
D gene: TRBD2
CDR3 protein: CASIRLAEFGESQYF
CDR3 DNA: TGTGCCAGCATCCGACTAGCGGAGTTTGGGGAGTCGCAGTATTTT

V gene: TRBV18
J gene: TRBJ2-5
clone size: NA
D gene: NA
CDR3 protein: CASSSNTQETQYF
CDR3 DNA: TGTGCCAGCTCATCAAACACCCAAGAGACCCAGTACTTC

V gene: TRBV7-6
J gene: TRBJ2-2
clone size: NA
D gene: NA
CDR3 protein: CASSLTPGTSNTGELFF
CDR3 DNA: TGTGCCAGCAGCTTAACCCCCGGGACATCGAACACCGGGGAGCTGTTTTTT

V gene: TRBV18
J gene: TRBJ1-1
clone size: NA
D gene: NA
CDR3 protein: CASSPRPTAEAFF
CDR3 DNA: TGTGCCAGCTCCCCGCGACCGACAGCTGAAGCTTTCTTT

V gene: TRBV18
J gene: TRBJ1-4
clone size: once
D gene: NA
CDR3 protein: CASSLLDSQSEKLFF
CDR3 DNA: TGTGCCAGCTCACTGCTGGACAGCCAAAGTGAAAAACTGTTTTTT

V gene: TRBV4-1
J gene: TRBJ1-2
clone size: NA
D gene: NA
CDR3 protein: CASSQDGRWYGYTF
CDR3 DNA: TGCGCCAGCAGCCAAGATGGGAGATGGTATGGCTACACCTTC

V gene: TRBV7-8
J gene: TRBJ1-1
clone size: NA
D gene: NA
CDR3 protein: CASSLPGNTEAFF
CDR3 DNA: TGTGCCAGCAGCTTACCAGGGAACACTGAAGCTTTCTTT

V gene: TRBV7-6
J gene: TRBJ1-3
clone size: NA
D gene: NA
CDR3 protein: CASSPKASGNTIYF
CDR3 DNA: TGTGCCAGCAGCCCGAAAGCCTCTGGAAACACCATATATTTT

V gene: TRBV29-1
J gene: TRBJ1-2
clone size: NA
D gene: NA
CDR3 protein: CSVDLKWDYGYTF
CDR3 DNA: TGCAGCGTTGACCTAAAATGGGACTATGGCTACACCTTC

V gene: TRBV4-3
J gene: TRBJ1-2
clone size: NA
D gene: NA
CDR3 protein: CASSQLGAGRSGYTF
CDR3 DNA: TGCGCCAGCAGCCAACTCGGGGCGGGCAGAAGTGGCTACACCTTC

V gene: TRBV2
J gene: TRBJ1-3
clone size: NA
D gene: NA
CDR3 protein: CASSEAPPGLLGNTIYF
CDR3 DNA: TGTGCCAGCAGTGAAGCACCTCCGGGACTACTTGGAAACACCATATATTTT

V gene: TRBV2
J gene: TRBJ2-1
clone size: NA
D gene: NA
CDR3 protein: CASKGLLGQFF
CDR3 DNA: TGTGCCAGCAAGGGTCTTCTTGGGCAGTTCTTC

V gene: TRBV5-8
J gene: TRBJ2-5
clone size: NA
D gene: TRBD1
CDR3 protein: CASGPGGWDETQYF
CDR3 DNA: TGTGCCAGCGGACCAGGGGGCTGGGATGAGACCCAGTACTTC

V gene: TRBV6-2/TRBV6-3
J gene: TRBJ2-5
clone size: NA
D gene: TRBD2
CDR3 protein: CASGPGLAGGFQETQYF
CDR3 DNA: TGTGCCAGCGGCCCGGGACTAGCGGGGGGATTCCAAGAGACCCAGTACTTC

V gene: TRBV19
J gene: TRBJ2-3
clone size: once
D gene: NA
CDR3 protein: CASRRTASTDTQYF
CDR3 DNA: TGTGCCAGTAGAAGGACAGCTAGCACAGATACGCAGTATTTT

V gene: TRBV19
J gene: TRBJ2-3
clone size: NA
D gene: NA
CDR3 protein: CASKISAASDTQYF
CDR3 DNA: TGTGCCAGTAAAATAAGTGCCGCCTCAGATACGCAGTATTTT

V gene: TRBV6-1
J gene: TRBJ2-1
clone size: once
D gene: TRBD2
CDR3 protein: CASSETLAVSTEQFF
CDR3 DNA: TGTGCCAGCAGTGAAACGCTAGCGGTGTCCACTGAGCAGTTCTTC

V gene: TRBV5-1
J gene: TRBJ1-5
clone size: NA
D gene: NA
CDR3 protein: CASSLFSGRNQPQHF
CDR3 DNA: TGCGCCAGCAGCTTGTTCTCAGGGAGGAATCAGCCCCAGCATTTT

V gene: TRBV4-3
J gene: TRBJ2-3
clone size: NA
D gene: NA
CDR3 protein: CASSQGSTDTQYF
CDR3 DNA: TGCGCCAGCAGCCAAGGGTCCACAGATACGCAGTATTTT

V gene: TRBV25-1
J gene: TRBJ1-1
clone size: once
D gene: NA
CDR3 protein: CASSERGKGDTEAFF
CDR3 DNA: TGTGCCAGCAGTGAACGGGGGAAAGGGGACACTGAAGCTTTCTTT

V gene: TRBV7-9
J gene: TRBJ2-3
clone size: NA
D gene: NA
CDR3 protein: CASSLGGITDTQYF
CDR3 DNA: TGTGCCAGCAGCCTCGGAGGGATCACAGATACGCAGTATTTT

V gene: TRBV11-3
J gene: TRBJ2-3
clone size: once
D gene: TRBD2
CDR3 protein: CASSSQGWRGGPDTQYF
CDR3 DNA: TGTGCCAGCAGCTCCCAAGGCTGGCGGGGGGGTCCAGATACGCAGTATTTT

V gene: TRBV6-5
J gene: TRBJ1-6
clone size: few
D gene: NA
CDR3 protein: CASAVGTHNNSPLHF
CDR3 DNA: TGTGCCAGCGCCGTCGGGACACATAATAATTCACCCCTCCACTTT

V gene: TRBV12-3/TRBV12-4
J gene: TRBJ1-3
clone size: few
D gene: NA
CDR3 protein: CATTGGNTIYF
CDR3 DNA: TGTGCCACCACAGGTGGAAACACCATATATTTT

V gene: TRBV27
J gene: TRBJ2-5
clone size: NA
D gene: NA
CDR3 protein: CASSLRGTVQETQYF
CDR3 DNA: TGTGCCAGCAGTTTACGAGGCACAGTCCAAGAGACCCAGTACTTC

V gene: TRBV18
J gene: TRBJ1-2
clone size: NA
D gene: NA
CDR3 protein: CASSPRGEGGYTF
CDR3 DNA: TGTGCCAGCTCACCACGAGGGGAAGGCGGCTACACCTTC

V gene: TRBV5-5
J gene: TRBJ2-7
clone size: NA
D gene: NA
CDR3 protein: CASSFMPDGYYEQYF
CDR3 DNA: TGTGCCAGCAGCTTTATGCCGGACGGATACTACGAGCAGTACTTC

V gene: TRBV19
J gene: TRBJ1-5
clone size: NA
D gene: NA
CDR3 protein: CASKGGNQPQHF
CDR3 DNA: TGTGCCAGTAAAGGGGGCAATCAGCCCCAGCATTTT

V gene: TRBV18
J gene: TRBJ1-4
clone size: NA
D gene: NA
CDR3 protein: CASSPQQFDEKLFF
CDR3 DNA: TGTGCCAGCTCACCGCAACAATTTGATGAAAAACTGTTTTTT

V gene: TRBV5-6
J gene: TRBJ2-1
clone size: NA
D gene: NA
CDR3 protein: CASSFRLRRGAYNEQFF
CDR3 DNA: TGTGCCAGCAGCTTCCGACTGCGTCGAGGGGCCTACAATGAGCAGTTCTTC

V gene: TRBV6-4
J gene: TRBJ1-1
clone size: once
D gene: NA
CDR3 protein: CASKVEQRNTEAFF
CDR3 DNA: TGTGCCAGCAAGGTAGAACAGAGAAACACTGAAGCTTTCTTT

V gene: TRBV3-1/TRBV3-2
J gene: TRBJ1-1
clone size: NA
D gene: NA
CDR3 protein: CASSPNRVAEAFF
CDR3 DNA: TGTGCCAGCAGCCCTAACAGGGTCGCTGAAGCTTTCTTT

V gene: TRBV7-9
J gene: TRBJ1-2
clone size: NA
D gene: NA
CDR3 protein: CASSLGIANYGYTF
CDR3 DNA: TGTGCCAGCAGCTTAGGGATAGCTAACTATGGCTACACCTTC

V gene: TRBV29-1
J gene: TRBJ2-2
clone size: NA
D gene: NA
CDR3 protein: CSAVGQRNTGELFF
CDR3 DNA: TGCAGCGCTGTGGGCCAGAGGAACACCGGGGAGCTGTTTTTT

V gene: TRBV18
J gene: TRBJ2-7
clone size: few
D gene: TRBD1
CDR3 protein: CASSDGQAYEQYF
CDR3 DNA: TGTGCCAGCTCAGACGGACAGGCGTACGAGCAGTACTTC

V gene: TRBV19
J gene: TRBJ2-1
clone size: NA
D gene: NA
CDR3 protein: CASSQYPEGTDEQFF
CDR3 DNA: TGTGCCAGTAGCCAATACCCAGAGGGTACAGATGAGCAGTTCTTC

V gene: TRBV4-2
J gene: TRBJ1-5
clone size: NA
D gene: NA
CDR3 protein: CASSQESGNQPQHF
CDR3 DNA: TGTGCCAGCAGCCAAGAATCAGGCAATCAGCCCCAGCATTTT

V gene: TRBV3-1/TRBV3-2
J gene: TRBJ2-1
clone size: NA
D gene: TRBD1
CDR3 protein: CASSQKRGRPWGDRVGNEQFF
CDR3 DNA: TGTGCCAGCAGCCAAAAAAGAGGGCGGCCCTGGGGGGACAGGGTTGGCAATGAGCAGTTCTTC

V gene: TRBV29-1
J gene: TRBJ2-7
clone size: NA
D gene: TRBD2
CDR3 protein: CSVSQGAGSEQYF
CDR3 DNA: TGCAGCGTGTCGCAGGGAGCGGGATCCGAGCAGTACTTC

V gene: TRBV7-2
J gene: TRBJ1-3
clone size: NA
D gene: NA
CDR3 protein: CASSLGGSGNTIYF
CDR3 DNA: TGTGCCAGCAGCTTAGGAGGGTCTGGAAACACCATATATTTT

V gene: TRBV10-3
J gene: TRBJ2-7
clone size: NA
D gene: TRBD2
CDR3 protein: CAISPGGGYEQYF
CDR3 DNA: TGTGCCATCAGTCCCGGGGGGGGCTACGAGCAGTACTTC

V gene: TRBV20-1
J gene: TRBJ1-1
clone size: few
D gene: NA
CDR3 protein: CSASPGSYMNTEAFF
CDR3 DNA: TGCAGTGCTAGTCCGGGGTCGTACATGAACACTGAAGCTTTCTTT